This T cell receptor (beta chain) was retrieved from a study of T-cell memory formation after mild COVID-19. TCRdb reprocessed the 5' RACE reads via MiXCR and lists one record per CDR3 protein. This sample has under 700,000 distinct CDR3 sequences, with about 20% found just once. The CDR3 spans 16 residues. V lost 0 bases to trimming and J lost 8 bases; unmatched junction nucleotides: 4. Germline V CDR1 and CDR2: LGHNA, YNFKEQ. This clonotype was seen more than once but under ten times. Specimen: PBMCs or a T cell subset sorted from them (not recorded which). V usage is TRBV4-2 and J usage is TRBJ2-1; 13 bases agree with TRBD2. The source is an adult woman who had mild COVID-19 (a few samples of this study predate the infection). Cell type and time point are not known. CDR3 nucleotide sequence: TGTGCCAGCAGCCAAGATGGACTAGCGGGAGTTGATGAGCAGTTCTTC. This translates into CASSQDGLAGVDEQFF.